These 22 T cell receptor beta chains came from one sample sequenced in a study of T cell changes during pregnancy in multiple sclerosis. The data were produced by immunoSEQ multiplex PCR, yet TCRdb's version contains in-frame clones alone and is incomplete. The top ten clones hold about 0.64% of a sample with tens of thousands of clones, 92% of them seen once. The sample here was CD4+ T cells from peripheral blood mononuclear cells, taken after pregnancy. Receptors were obtained from a female donor with multiple sclerosis, enrolled in a pregnancy study.

CDR3 protein: CASSLEAAELYYGYTF. The CDR3 DNA reads as TGTGCCAGCAGCTTAGAGGCCGCTGAACTATACTATGGCTACACCTTC. V gene TRBV7-2 combines with J gene TRBJ1-2, with unresolved D. The ends were cut back, 1 base at V and 3 bases at J, with 15 bases in the middle. The CDR3 is 16 residues long. Germline CDR1 and CDR2: SGHTA and FQGNSA.

The V and J genes are TRBV5-1 and TRBJ1-3; tentative D call: TRBD1 (6 bases). This CDR3 comprises 16 residues. Germline V gives CDR1 SGHRS, CDR2 YFSETQ. Trimming removed 0 bases at V and 2 bases at J, with 12 bases between. The CDR3: CASSLAGSGAGNTIYF. The DNA for the CDR3 is TGCGCCAGCAGCTTGGCTGGTTCAGGGGCTGGAAACACCATATATTTT.

This chain joins TRBV6-5 and TRBJ1-1, with D unclear. The germline CDR1 and CDR2 sequences are MNHEY and SVGAGI. V shed 6 bases and J shed 1 base, with 9 bases lying between them. The CDR3 extends over 13 amino acids. CDR3 sequence reads: CASSPHWNTEAFF. Here the CDR3 DNA reads TGTGCCAGCAGCCCCCACTGGAACACTGAAGCTTTCTTT.

This clone was detected once. The chain couples TRBV29-1 to TRBJ1-3, with 9 bases matching TRBD1. The junction had 6 bases not matched to a gene; V was cut back by 6 bases and J by 0 bases. Germline V CDR1 and CDR2: SQVTM, ANQGSEA. The CDR3 is 15 residues long. The CDR3 bases are TGCAGCGTGGCCACAGGGGGCAACTCTGGAAACACCATATATTTT. It encodes CSVATGGNSGNTIYF.

V gene TRBV6-5 combines with J gene TRBJ1-3; TRBD1 aligns across 11 bases. Trimming cost V 5 bases and J 3 bases; bases outside gene matches: 3. This CDR3 is 15 amino acids long. CDR1 and CDR2 from the germline V gene are MNHEY and SVGAGI. CDR3: CASSLDRGHGNTIYF. The CDR3 DNA reads TGTGCCAGCAGTCTGGACAGGGGGCATGGAAACACCATATATTTT.

This chain joins TRBV9 and TRBJ1-6; D is unresolved. Germline lookup yields CDR1 SGDLS and CDR2 YYNGEE. V lost 4 bases and J lost 9, with 8 bases in between. This CDR3 contains 12 residues. The CDR3 coding sequence is TGTGCCAGCAGCTCCCCGGGTTCACCCCTCCACTTT. Translation gives CASSSPGSPLHF.

This rearrangement joins TRBV10-1 to TRBJ2-3; perhaps TRBD2 as D (7 bases). The ends were cut back, 6 bases at V and 0 bases at J, with 16 bases in the middle. The CDR3 has 16 residues. CDR1 and CDR2 from the germline V gene are WNHNN and SYGVQD (reference sequence). The CDR3 here is CASRFYGGPSTDTQYF. As DNA, the CDR3 is TGCGCCAGCAGATTTTACGGGGGGCCAAGCACAGATACGCAGTATTTT.

The rearrangement links TRBV11-1 to TRBJ1-6, with D uncertain. Germline loops: CDR1 SGHAT, CDR2 FQDESV (reference sequence). V lost 5 bases, J lost 0 bases, and 8 bases lay in between. This CDR3 comprises 15 residues. The CDR3 DNA follows: TGTGCCAGCAGCGACGGGAGCTCCTATAATTCACCCCTCCACTTT. Translated, it gives CASSDGSSYNSPLHF.

This sequence joins TRBV6-5 and TRBJ1-1, with D hard to call. CDR3 length: 13 residues. Germline assignment: CDR1 MNHEY and CDR2 SVGAGI. V was cut by 0 bases and J by 4 bases, with 6 bases left in between. CDR3 nucleotide sequence: TGTGCCAGCAGTTACTCCCTCGGCACTGAAGCTTTCTTT. This gives the protein CASSYSLGTEAFF.

This sequence joins TRBV4-3 and TRBJ2-7, with a possible D match to TRBD1 (6 bases). The germline V gene has CDR1 LGHNA and CDR2 YSLEER. This CDR3 is 15 amino acids long. Trimming took 0 bases from V and 3 from J, leaving 12 bases between them. The CDR3 DNA reads as TGCGCCAGCAGCCAAGATCGGGGCAGGGGCTACGAGCAGTACTTC. Translated, it gives CASSQDRGRGYEQYF.

The rearrangement joins TRBV7-2 to TRBJ2-1; 8 nucleotides line up with TRBD2. V trimming: 3 bases; J trimming: 8 bases; junction bases outside the gene matches: 6. The CDR3 is 14 residues long. Germline V CDR1 and CDR2: SGHTA, FQGNSA. The CDR3 DNA sequence: TGTGCCAGCAGCTTTTCCGGGACTAGGCATGAGCAGTTCTTC. Translated, it gives CASSFSGTRHEQFF.

V is TRBV11-2 and J is TRBJ1-1; 7 bases align to TRBD1. The CDR3 contains 14 residues. V lost 7 bases to trimming and J lost 4 bases; unmatched junction nucleotides: 9. The germline V gene has CDR1 SGHAT and CDR2 FQNNGV. The CDR3 DNA reads as TGTGCCAGCAACGACAGGGTTAGTGGCACTGAAGCTTTCTTT. Translating it yields CASNDRVSGTEAFF.

This clone was found once. V and J are TRBV5-4 and TRBJ2-2, with D uncertain. The CDR3 loop spans 14 amino acids. Trimming cost V 0 bases and J 1 base, with 4 bases left between them. CDR1 is SGHNT and CDR2 is YYREEE in the germline V gene (reference sequence). CDR3 DNA sequence: TGTGCCAGCAGCTTGGGGAGGAACACCGGGGAGCTGTTTTTT. The encoded protein is CASSLGRNTGELFF.

The V gene is TRBV7-2, the J gene TRBJ1-2; D might be TRBD1 (6 bases). The germline CDR1 and CDR2 sequences are SGHTA and FQGNSA. Trimming cost V 5 bases and J 8 bases, with 24 bases left between them. CDR3 size: 16 residues. Here the CDR3 reads CASSPGTPRTDRGYTF. The CDR3 coding sequence is TGTGCCAGCAGCCCCGGCACCCCGCGGACAGATCGCGGCTACACCTTC.

V usage is TRBV9 and J usage is TRBJ2-5, with D perhaps matching TRBD2 (6 bases). The V end was cut by 3 bases, the J end by 7 bases, with 7 bases between. Germline assignment: CDR1 SGDLS and CDR2 YYNGEE. The CDR3 is 11 residues long. CDR3 in DNA: TGTGCCAGCAGCGCAGCGGGGACCCAGTACTTC. This sequence encodes CASSAAGTQYF.

The V and J genes are TRBV5-4 and TRBJ2-1; D gene unclear. CDR3 length equals 11 residues. Germline V CDR1 and CDR2: SGHNT, YYREEE (reference sequence). Trimming removed 4 bases at V and 5 bases at J, with 4 bases between. CDR3 DNA sequence: TGTGCCAGCAGCGCGCACAATGAGCAGTTCTTC. Translation: CASSAHNEQFF.

This chain joins TRBV7-2 and TRBJ2-3, with 8 nucleotides matching TRBD2. Trimming removed 4 bases from V and 5 bases from J; junction bases left unmatched: 14. The CDR3 is made up of 17 amino acids. Germline CDR1 SGHTA, CDR2 FQGNSA. CDR3: CASSWLVTGGAGDTQYF. For the CDR3, the DNA is TGTGCCAGCAGCTGGCTAGTTACCGGGGGGGCAGGAGATACGCAGTATTTT.

V is TRBV4-3 and J is TRBJ2-3; possibly TRBD1 for D (7 bases). V gave up 4 bases and J gave up 2 bases, with 16 bases separating them. CDR3 length: 16 residues. Germline V gene sequence: CDR1 LGHNA, CDR2 YSLEER. The CDR3 DNA sequence: TGCGCCAGCAGCCCAGGGGGGCGAGGGGCCACAGATACGCAGTATTTT. Protein: CASSPGGRGATDTQYF.

The rearrangement uses TRBV5-1 and TRBJ2-7, with D possibly TRBD1 on 6 matching bases. The CDR3 has 14 residues. Germline-derived CDR1 and CDR2 are SGHRS and YFSETQ. The germline V and J ends were trimmed by 1 base and 9 bases, with 17 bases remaining between them. CDR3 residues: CASSLSQLTTGQYF. CDR3 nucleotides: TGCGCCAGCAGCTTGAGTCAGCTTACGACAGGGCAGTACTTC.

The chain recombines TRBV6-1 with TRBJ1-4; D perhaps matches TRBD1 (5 bases). The ends were cut back, 8 bases at V and 0 bases at J, with 13 bases in the middle. The CDR3 spans 15 residues. Per germline, CDR1 MNHNS and CDR2 SASEGT. The CDR3 region has the DNA TGTGCCAGCGGAATATCAGGGACAACTAATGAAAAACTGTTTTTT. This encodes CASGISGTTNEKLFF.

The rearrangement joins TRBV7-6 to TRBJ1-1, with D unclear. Germline V gene lookup returns CDR1 SGHVS and CDR2 FNYEAQ. V was shortened by 1 base and J by 3 bases, with 6 bases between the two germline ends. The CDR3 totals 13 residues. CDR3 residues: CASSLGPYTEAFF. CDR3 coding DNA: TGTGCCAGCAGCTTAGGGCCGTACACTGAAGCTTTCTTT.

The chain links TRBV9 to TRBJ1-2, with D possibly TRBD1 on 5 matching bases. Germline V CDR1 and CDR2: SGDLS, YYNGEE. Trimming shortened V by 6 bases and J by 5 bases, and 14 bases separated the two germline ends. The CDR3 totals 13 residues. The CDR3 spells CASTSTEGYGYTF. The CDR3 DNA reads as TGTGCCAGCACCTCAACGGAGGGGTATGGCTACACCTTC. The whole variable domain, remainder taken from reference TRBV9 and TRBJ1-2, is DSGVTQTPKHLITATGQRVTLRCSPRSGDLSVYWYQQSLDQGLQFLIQYYNGEERAKGNILERFSAQQFPDLHSELNLSSLELGDSALYFCASTSTEGYGYTFGSGTRLTVV.